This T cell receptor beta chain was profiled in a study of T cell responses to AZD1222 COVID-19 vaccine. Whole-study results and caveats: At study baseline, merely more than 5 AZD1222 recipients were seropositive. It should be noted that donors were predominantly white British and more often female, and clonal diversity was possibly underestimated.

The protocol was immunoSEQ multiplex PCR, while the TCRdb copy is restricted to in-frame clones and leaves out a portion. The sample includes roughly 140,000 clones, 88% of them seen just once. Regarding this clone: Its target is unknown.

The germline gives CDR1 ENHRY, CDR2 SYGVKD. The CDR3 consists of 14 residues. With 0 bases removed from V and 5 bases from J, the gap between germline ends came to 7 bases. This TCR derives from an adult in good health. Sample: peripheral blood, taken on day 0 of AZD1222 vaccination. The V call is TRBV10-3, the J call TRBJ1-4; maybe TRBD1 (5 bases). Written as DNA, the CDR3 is TGTGCCATCAGTGAGTCGGCAGGGAATGAAAAACTGTTTTTT. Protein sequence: CAISESAGNEKLFF.